Listed here is a single T cell receptor beta chain. What this receptor recognizes is not known. One junction end disagrees with the germline gene, perhaps due to a read error. Ficoll-Paque density gradient centrifugation was used to isolate PBMCs. These data come from a study of T-cell memory formation after mild COVID-19 (dated by TCRdb to 2020 to 2023). In terms of the full investigation: TCR sequence clusters from the two donors were found to be largely donor specific. The cohort was made up of two young adult volunteers, one female and one male, who were previously healthy. Longitudinal TCRalpha and TCRbeta repertoire sequencing tracked T-cell clones expanding and contracting after mild COVID-19 in a couple of donors.

Results the study describes overall, beyond this receptor: Balanced CD4/CD8 phenotypes were observed for clones contracting from day 15 to 85, whereas a bias towards CD4+ was observed for a second wave of clones expanding from day 15 to 37. The study covered only a couple of mild cases, and larger cohorts including severe cases with pre-infection samples were considered necessary. Contracting CD4+ clones turned up mainly in the CM and EM memory subsets, whereas EMRA was where CD8+ clones were enriched. SARS-CoV-2 specificity of the second-wave clones peaking on day 37 was not confirmed. Some responding clones were found in pre-infection memory, which suggests that pre-existing cross-reactive memory T cells took part in the SARS-CoV-2 response.

The CDR3 measures 14 amino acids from cysteine to phenylalanine. Only CDR3 DNA is held: 42 bases, read in frame from base 1. Per the germline V gene, SGHRS is the CDR1 and YFSETQ is the CDR2. The sequencing machine was an Illumina NovaSeq 6000. Using 5'RACE with constant-segment primers, TCRalpha and TCRbeta cDNA libraries were constructed, with sample barcodes and unique molecular identifiers added in the process. Trizol reagent was used to extract RNA from every sample. Libraries were amplified in two PCR steps, with a second sample barcode and Illumina TruSeq adapters added in the second step. The libraries were sequenced on an Illumina NovaSeq using 2 x 150 bp paired-end reads. Per the source publication's procedure: With migec v1.2.7, reads were demultiplexed and then collapsed into UMI-guided consensus sequences. Using mixcr v2.1.11, the UMI consensuses were aligned to TRA and TRB V and J templates and assembled into clonotypes. Expanded or contracted clonotypes were those called significant by both edgeR and NoisET, with noise models trained on biological replicates. For edgeR calls, the thresholds were a false discovery rate-adjusted p below 0.01 and a log2 fold-change of 1. PCA with hierarchical clustering of max-normalized trajectories of the 1000 most abundant clonotypes was used as exploratory dynamics analysis. The CD4 or CD8 phenotype of responding clones was assigned using the separately sequenced CD4+ and CD8+ repertoires. Through fastp at Q25 and MiXCR, TCRdb rebuilt clones from the public reads, retaining in-frame beta chains. Identical CDR3 protein sequences are pooled into one entry, listed with their most common genes and DNA. The V and J calls shown here were made by TCRdb, not taken from the authors' results. This sample has 180,000 or so distinct CDR3 sequences in its table, and roughly 12% of those were observed once. The ten top clones hold 3.5% to 4.5% of the sample.

Recombination joined TRBV5-1 with TRBJ2-5, and TRBD2 matches 7 of the central bases. The receptor was derived from a man aged 18 to 30 who had mild COVID-19 (a few samples of this study predate the infection). The sample titles of this study are shuffled in the database, so cell type and time point are left out; the donor was told from shared clones. The sequencing input was PBMCs or a T cell subset sorted from them (not recorded which). The CDR3 loop reads CASCLQAGEETQYF. The DNA sequence follows: TGCGCCAGCTGCTTGCAGGCGGGGGAGGAGACCCAGTACTTC.